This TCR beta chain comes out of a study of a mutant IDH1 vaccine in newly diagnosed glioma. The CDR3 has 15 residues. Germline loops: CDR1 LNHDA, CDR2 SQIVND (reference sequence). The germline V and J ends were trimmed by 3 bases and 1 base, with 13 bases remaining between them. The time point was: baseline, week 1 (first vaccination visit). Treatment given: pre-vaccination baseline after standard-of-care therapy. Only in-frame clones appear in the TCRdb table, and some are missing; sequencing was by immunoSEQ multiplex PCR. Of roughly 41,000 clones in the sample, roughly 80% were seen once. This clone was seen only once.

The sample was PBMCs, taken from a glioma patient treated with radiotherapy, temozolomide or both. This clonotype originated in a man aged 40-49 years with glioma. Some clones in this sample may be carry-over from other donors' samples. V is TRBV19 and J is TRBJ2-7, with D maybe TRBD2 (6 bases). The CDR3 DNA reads TGTGCCAGTAGTATCGGCGGGACCGGTTCCTACGAGCAGTACTTC. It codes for CASSIGGTGSYEQYF.